The sequence of this TCR beta chain was determined in a study of metastatic and nonmetastatic thyroid tumors. Study-wide context: Samples came from malignant and benign thyroid patients, and repertoires were compared across blood and tumor or nodule tissue.

With MiXCR, TCRdb reprocessed the PCR reads. Found here are 20,000 to 25,000 clones, less than 15% of them singletons; the top ten hold about a sixth. This CDR3 spans 19 amino acids. V was trimmed by 5 bases and J by 4 bases, leaving 27 bases between them. Looked up from germline, CDR1 is MNHEY and CDR2 is SVGAGI. This clone was counted many times. Each patient went into thyroid surgery without having received any treatment. The TCR sequence derives from a female donor with papillary thyroid cancer or a benign thyroid nodule (not recorded which). Some clones in this sample may be carry-over from other donors' samples. Source material: blood. This chain joins TRBV6-5 and TRBJ1-5; D is perhaps TRBD1 (5 bases). CDR3 nucleotide sequence: TGTGCCAGCAGTCCCAACCTGGGGAGACAGTCCCCGGCAAATCAGCCCCAGCATTTT. This translates into CASSPNLGRQSPANQPQHF.